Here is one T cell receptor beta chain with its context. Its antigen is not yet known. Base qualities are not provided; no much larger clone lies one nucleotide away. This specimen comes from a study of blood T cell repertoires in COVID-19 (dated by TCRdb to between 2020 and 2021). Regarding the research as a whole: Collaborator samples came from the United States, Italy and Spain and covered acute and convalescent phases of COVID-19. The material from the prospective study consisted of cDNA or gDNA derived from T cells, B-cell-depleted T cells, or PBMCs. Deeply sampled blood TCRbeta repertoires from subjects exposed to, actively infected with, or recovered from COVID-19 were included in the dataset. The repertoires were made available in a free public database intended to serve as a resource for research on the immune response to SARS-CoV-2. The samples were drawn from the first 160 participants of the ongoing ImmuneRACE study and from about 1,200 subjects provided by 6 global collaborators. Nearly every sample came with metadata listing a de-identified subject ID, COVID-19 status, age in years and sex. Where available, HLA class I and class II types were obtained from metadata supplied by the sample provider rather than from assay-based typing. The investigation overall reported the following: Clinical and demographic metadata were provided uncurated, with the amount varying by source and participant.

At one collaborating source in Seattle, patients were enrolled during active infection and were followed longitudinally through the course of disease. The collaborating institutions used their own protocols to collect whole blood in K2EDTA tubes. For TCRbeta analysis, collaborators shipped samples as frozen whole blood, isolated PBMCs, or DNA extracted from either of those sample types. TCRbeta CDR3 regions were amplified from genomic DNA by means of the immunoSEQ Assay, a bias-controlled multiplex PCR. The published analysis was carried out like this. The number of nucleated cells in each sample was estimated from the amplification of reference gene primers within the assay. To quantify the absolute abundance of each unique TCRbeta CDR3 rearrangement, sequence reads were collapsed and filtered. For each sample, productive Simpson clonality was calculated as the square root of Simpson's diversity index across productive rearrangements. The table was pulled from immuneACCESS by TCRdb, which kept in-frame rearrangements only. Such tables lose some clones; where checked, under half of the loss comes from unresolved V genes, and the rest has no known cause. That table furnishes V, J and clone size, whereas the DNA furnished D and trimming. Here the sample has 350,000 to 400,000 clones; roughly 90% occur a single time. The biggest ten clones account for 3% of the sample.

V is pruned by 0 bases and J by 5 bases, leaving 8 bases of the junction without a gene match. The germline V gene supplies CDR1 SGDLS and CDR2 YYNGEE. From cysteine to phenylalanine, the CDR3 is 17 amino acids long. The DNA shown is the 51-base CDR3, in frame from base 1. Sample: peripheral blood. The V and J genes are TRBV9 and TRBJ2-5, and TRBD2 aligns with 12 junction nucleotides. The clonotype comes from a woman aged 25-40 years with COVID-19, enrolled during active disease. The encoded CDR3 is CASSVGTSGIGGETQYF. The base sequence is TGTGCCAGCAGCGTAGGGACTAGCGGGATTGGTGGCGAGACCCAGTACTTC.